This entry lists 17 T cell receptor beta chains sequenced from one sample in a study of read filtering for tumor transcriptome and immune sequencing. From roughly 0.4 ug of RNA, a library with molecular barcoded alpha/delta and beta/gamma adaptors was made. TCRdb used MiXCR to reprocess the reads, holding one entry per CDR3 protein. Here the sample spans 50,000 to 65,000 distinct CDR3 sequences, 15% to 25% being singletons. Source material: a population of CD138-negative cells sorted from bone marrow. These TCRs come from a donor at least 40 years old with multiple myeloma.

This chain uses TRBV12-3 or TRBV12-4 with TRBJ2-4; 9 nucleotides align to TRBD2. The CDR3 loop spans 16 amino acids. J lost 0 bases, V lost 3 bases, and 3 bases had no gene match. The CDR3 DNA reads as TGTGCCAGCAGTTTCCTAGCGGGAATAGCCAAAAACATTCAGTACTTC. Protein sequence: CASSFLAGIAKNIQYF.

This clonotype was seen ten or more times. The chain uses TRBV28 and TRBJ2-3; TRBD1 agrees at 7 bases. CDR1 MDHEN and CDR2 SYDVKM come from the germline V gene. J lost 7 bases, V lost 5 bases, and 18 bases had no gene match. The CDR3 has 17 amino acids. CDR3 nucleotides: TGTGCCAGCAGTGACAGGGCAAATTATTCCCCCCTAAATACGCAGTATTTT. Protein sequence: CASSDRANYSPLNTQYF.

This clonotype showed up many times. The chain joins TRBV11-2 to TRBJ2-5; TRBD2 agrees at 14 bases. Unmatched junction bases numbered 5, after V lost 5 bases and J lost 6 bases. The CDR3 is 15 residues long. Germline V gene data show CDR1 as SGHAT and CDR2 as FQNNGV. The CDR3 region is CASSPGTSGSQTQYF. The CDR3 DNA sequence: TGTGCCAGCAGCCCCGGGACTAGCGGGAGTCAGACCCAGTACTTC.

In this sample, this clonotype turned up many times. V gene TRBV15 combines with J gene TRBJ2-1; D not certain. The CDR3 is 13 amino acids. V lost 5 bases and J lost 9, with 14 bases in between. Germline lookup yields CDR1 LNHNV and CDR2 YYDKDF (reference sequence). This CDR3 reads CATSSQRVLEQFF. The DNA for the CDR3 is TGTGCCACCAGCTCACAGCGAGTACTTGAGCAGTTCTTC.

This clonotype was seen repeatedly, ten times or more. The chain has TRBV19 and TRBJ2-3; 11 nucleotides match TRBD1. Germline V gene lookup returns CDR1 LNHDA and CDR2 SQIVND (reference sequence). This CDR3 is built from 16 residues. The V and J ends lost 5 bases and 4 bases, in that order; junction bases with no gene match: 8. The CDR3 bases are TGTGCCAGTAGTGCCCCGGGACAGGGGGTCGCAGATACGCAGTATTTT. It is translated as CASSAPGQGVADTQYF.

This clonotype has just a few counts. The V and J genes are TRBV2 and TRBJ2-2; D unresolved. This CDR3 region has 14 residues. CDR1 and CDR2 from the germline V gene are SNHLY and FYNNEI. V was pared by 5 bases and J by 0 bases, with 7 bases between. DNA of the CDR3: TGTGCCAGCAGTCCCAGGCCGAACACCGGGGAGCTGTTTTTT. Amino acids: CASSPRPNTGELFF.

The table lists this clonotype with a few counts. The rearrangement joins TRBV23-1 to TRBJ2-3; D unclear. TRBV23-1 is placed among ORFs of uncertain function. The CDR3 consists of 16 residues. Between the trimmed V and J ends, which lost 0 bases and 1 base, there was a span of 11 bases. DNA for the CDR3: TGCGCCAGCAGTCAATCCGAAGGATATGGCACAGATACGCAGTATTTT. Translation: CASSQSEGYGTDTQYF.

Worth noting for this clonotype: A single base is all that separates this from a far larger clone, so a read error is likely. The rearrangement links TRBV12-3 or TRBV12-4 to TRBJ2-3, with 7 bases lining up with TRBD2. The CDR3 loop spans 13 amino acids. The CDR3 DNA reads TGTGCCAGCAGGGGGACTAACACAGATGCGCAGTATTTT. Its protein product is CASRGTNTDAQYF.

Concerning this clonotype itself: One base away lies a much larger clone, so this may be a sequencing read error. The chain is built from TRBV12-3 or TRBV12-4 and TRBJ2-3; either TRBD1 or TRBD2 may supply D (7 bases each). CDR3 size: 14 residues. Here the CDR3 reads CASSQGGGPDTQFF. The CDR3 nucleotides read TGTGCCAGCAGCCAGGGGGGGGGACCAGATACGCAGTTTTTT.

A note on this clonotype: It differs at one base from a far larger clone, so likely a read error. J is TRBJ1-4 and V is TRBV4-1; a weak D match, TRBD1 (5 bases). The length of the CDR3 is 15 residues. Germline-derived CDR1 and CDR2 are MGHRA and YSYEKL. The CDR3 DNA follows: TGCGCCAGCAGGACCGGGACTAACTCCCCATATACGCGGTATTTT. Residues: CASRTGTNSPYTRYF.

This sequence joins TRBV29-1 and TRBJ2-7; 9 nucleotides line up with TRBD1. This CDR3 region has 12 residues. Germline V gives CDR1 SQVTM, CDR2 ANQGSEA. Trimming at V came to 6 bases and at J to 5 bases, leaving 5 bases not matched to a gene. The CDR3 sequence is CSVIQGADEQYF. CDR3 DNA: TGCAGCGTAATACAGGGGGCGGACGAGCAGTACTTC.

Comment on this clonotype: At one end the junction does not follow the germline gene, possibly because of a read error. The chain carries TRBV5-1 and TRBJ2-5; D call uncertain. CDR1 and CDR2 from the germline V gene are SGHRS and YFSETQ. The CDR3 loop spans 12 amino acids. The chain's CDR3 is CASSFDQGTQYF. In DNA, the CDR3 is TGCGCCAGCAGCTTTGACCAAGGGACCCAGTACTTC.

This clonotype was detected ten times or more. CDR3 sequence reads: CSVRGTPDQETQYF. The CDR3 DNA sequence: TGCAGCGTAAGAGGGACACCGGATCAAGAGACCCAGTACTTC. V usage is TRBV29-1 and J usage is TRBJ2-5; tentatively, D is TRBD1 (6 bases). The V end was cut by 6 bases, the J end by 2 bases, with 16 bases between. The CDR3 has 14 amino acids. Germline V lookup: CDR1 SQVTM, CDR2 ANQGSEA.

A few counts support this clonotype. A much larger clone differs from this one at a single base, so this may be a read error. The J gene is TRBJ2-3, the V gene TRBV2; D is unresolved. The J call may be incorrect, as the DNA end agrees better with TRBJ1-5. Germline values: CDR1 SNHLY, CDR2 FYNNEI. There are 14 residues in the CDR3. CDR3 coding DNA: TGTGCCAGCAGCGATGGACTAGTACCAGATACGCAGCATTTT. The encoded protein is CASSDGLVPDTQHF.

This clonotype was detected many times. The chain has TRBV23-1 and TRBJ2-7, with 8 bases identical to TRBD1. TRBV23-1 is assigned to the ORF class and has an uncertain function. The CDR3 covers 14 residues. With 4 bases clipped from V and 4 bases from J, the junction kept 6 bases outside the gene matches. This CDR3 is CASSPGQGKYEQYF. The CDR3 DNA is TGCGCCAGCAGTCCCGGACAGGGTAAATACGAGCAGTACTTC.

There are many counts of this clonotype. The chain recombines TRBV28 with TRBJ2-1; 12 bases fit TRBD1. The germline V gene encodes CDR1 MDHEN and CDR2 SYDVKM. Trimming at V came to 3 bases and at J to 5 bases, leaving 11 bases not matched to a gene. This CDR3 is 18 amino acids long. In nucleotides, the CDR3 is TGTGCCAGCAGTTTTATGGGGACAGGGGGCTTTCGGGACAATGAGCAGTTCTTC. This sequence encodes CASSFMGTGGFRDNEQFF.

The rearrangement links TRBV28 to TRBJ2-7; 7 positions match TRBD1. This CDR3 region has 14 residues. V shed 6 bases, J shed 2 bases, and the junction held 7 bases outside the gene matches. Germline values: CDR1 MDHEN, CDR2 SYDVKM. CDR3 sequence reads: CASSTTGVPYEQYF. CDR3 DNA: TGTGCCAGCAGCACCACAGGGGTACCCTACGAGCAGTACTTC.